Shown below are 10 T cell receptor beta chains from a single sample sequenced in a study of CD8 T cells in Susac syndrome. Random hexamers were used to reverse transcribe an amount of roughly 0.45 to 1 ug RNA. One entry per CDR3 protein results from TCRdb running MiXCR on the immunoSEQ multiplex PCR reads. The table lists roughly 200,000 distinct CDR3 sequences, roughly 94% of them singletons. The sequencing input was CD4+ T cells from PBMCs. All receptors derive from a human donor in good health.

The J gene is TRBJ1-2, the V gene TRBV12-3 or TRBV12-4; D is undetermined. This CDR3 has 12 residues. With 3 bases removed from V and 9 bases from J, the gap between germline ends came to 11 bases. The CDR3 reads CASSFQSVSYTF. In DNA, the CDR3 is TGTGCCAGCAGTTTCCAGTCCGTCAGCTACACCTTC.

The chain is built from TRBV28 and TRBJ1-2; TRBD1 is a possible D gene (5 bases). CDR1 MDHEN and CDR2 SYDVKM come from the germline V gene. V gave up 3 bases and J gave up 5 bases, with 13 bases separating them. This CDR3 has 14 residues. CDR3 sequence reads: CASSFYGAGYGYTF. CDR3 bases: TGTGCCAGCAGTTTTTATGGGGCGGGGTATGGCTACACCTTC.

The chain combines TRBV6-2 or TRBV6-3 with TRBJ2-5, with 7 bases lining up with TRBD1. Germline CDR1 is MNHEY and CDR2 is SVGEGT. V gave up 0 bases and J gave up 4 bases; unmatched junction bases: 2. The CDR3 spans 14 residues. CDR3 bases: TGTGCCAGCAGTTACTCGTACAGGGGAGAGACCCAGTACTTC. It translates to CASSYSYRGETQYF.

This rearrangement joins TRBV30 to TRBJ1-5; maybe TRBD1 (6 bases). The CDR3 covers 18 residues. V was clipped by 2 bases and J by 0 bases, with 20 bases between them. Germline CDR1 is GTSNPN and CDR2 is SVGIG (reference sequence). CDR3 loop: CAWSTPQGSLYSNQPQHF. For the CDR3, the DNA is TGTGCCTGGAGTACTCCACAGGGAAGCCTTTATAGCAATCAGCCCCAGCATTTT.

Only one count was recorded for this clonotype. The chain has TRBV14 and TRBJ2-7; D is uncertain. Trimming removed 1 base at V and 4 bases at J, with 8 bases between. Germline-derived CDR1 and CDR2 are SGHDN and FVKESK. The CDR3 sequence is 13 residues long. CDR3 residues: CASSQATRYEQYF. CDR3 sequence (DNA): TGTGCCAGCAGCCAAGCAACCAGATACGAGCAGTACTTC.

The chain joins TRBV3-1 to TRBJ1-5, with D unresolved. CDR3 length equals 13 residues. CDR1 is LGHDT, CDR2 YNNKEL, per germline (reference sequence). V was clipped by 0 bases and J by 6 bases, with 6 bases between them. The CDR3 DNA is TGTGCCAGCAGCCAAGATGCGGTTCAGCCCCAGCATTTT. Protein sequence: CASSQDAVQPQHF.

J is TRBJ2-2 and V is TRBV6-2 or TRBV6-3, with D unresolved. CDR1 and CDR2 from the germline V gene are MNHEY and SVGEGT. This CDR3 comprises 12 residues. Trimming took 6 bases from V and 10 from J, leaving 12 bases between them. In DNA form, the CDR3 reads TGTGCCAGCAGCTCCCACCCATTGGAGCTGTTTTTT. Translation gives CASSSHPLELFF.

This clonotype appeared a single time. The V and J genes are TRBV20-1 and TRBJ2-7, with D hard to call. The V and J ends lost 3 bases and 0 bases respectively, with 12 bases between them. This CDR3 comprises 14 residues. CDR1 and CDR2 (germline): DFQATT, SNEGSKA (reference sequence). CDR3 DNA: TGCAGTGCTAGTACGGATCTCAGCTCCTACGAGCAGTACGTC. Translating it yields CSASTDLSSYEQYV.

V is TRBV30 and J is TRBJ2-3; 9 positions agree with TRBD2. Germline V CDR1 and CDR2: GTSNPN, SVGIG (reference sequence). The CDR3 runs to 17 residues. The V gene end was trimmed by 0 bases and the J gene end by 1 base; junction bases not matched to a gene: 8. The CDR3 sequence is CAWSVPTASGGTDTQYF. CDR3 DNA sequence: TGTGCCTGGAGTGTACCCACCGCTAGCGGGGGCACAGATACGCAGTATTTT.

V is TRBV7-2 and J is TRBJ2-3, with 8 nucleotides matching TRBD2. V lost 5 bases, J lost 4 bases, and 11 bases stayed unmatched. The CDR3 is 16 amino acids. Per germline, CDR1 SGHTA and CDR2 FQGNSA. The CDR3 sequence: CASSLAGAGGPDTQYF. CDR3 in DNA: TGTGCCAGCAGCCTGGCTGGGGCGGGGGGTCCAGATACGCAGTATTTT.